The 21 T cell receptor beta chains below come from one sample, sequenced in a study of vaccination and CD4 T cells after COVID-19 (dated by TCRdb to between 2021 and 2024). Preparation of the library involved PCR. The reads were generated on an Illumina iSeq 100. DNA from cultured CD4+ T cells underwent TCR sequencing with the Oncomine TCR Beta short-read assay at the Johns Hopkins FTIC core. The public reads were reprocessed in TCRdb via fastp at Q25 and MiXCR, keeping in-frame beta chains. When rows share a CDR3 protein, they turn into one entry using the most common DNA and genes. The sample yields some 22,000 distinct CDR3 sequences; approximately 67% were counted once. 23% of the sample is taken by the ten largest. These receptors have no identified antigens. The sample's treatment or condition label is to be understood as: approximately nine-day PBMC culture with coronavirus spike peptide pools or control peptides (ViraFEST assay).

Source: CD4+ T cells from blood, cultured in vitro, taken before SARS-CoV-2 vaccination. The receptors originated from a human donor who received a COVID-19 vaccine.

This clonotype came up a few times. The chain links TRBV15 to TRBJ1-2; 10 nucleotides line up with TRBD1. Germline values: CDR1 LNHNV, CDR2 YYDKDF (reference sequence). This CDR3 has 15 amino acids. J was trimmed by 8 bases and V by 0 bases; bases with no gene match: 6. The CDR3 reads CATSREKGQGQGYTF. The CDR3 DNA reads TGTGCCACCAGCAGAGAAAAGGGACAGGGGCAGGGCTACACCTTC. Variable domain in full (rest from reference TRBV15 and TRBJ1-2): DAMVIQNPRYQVTQFGKPVTLSCSQTLNHNVMYWYQQKSSQAPKLLFHYYDKDFNNEADTPDNFQSRRPNTSFCFLDIRSPGLGDTAMYLCATSREKGQGQGYTFGSGTRLTVV.

A few counts support this clonotype. The chain links TRBV6-1 to TRBJ1-5, with unresolved D. CDR3 size: 13 residues. V was clipped by 6 bases and J by 4 bases, with 10 bases between them. CDR1 is MNHNS, CDR2 SASEGT, per germline. The CDR3 protein is CASSSDGNQPQHF. CDR3 in DNA: TGTGCCAGCAGCTCGGACGGGAATCAGCCCCAGCATTTT.

The chain has TRBV7-3 and TRBJ1-1, with D hard to call. V shed 4 bases and J shed 0 bases, with 9 bases lying between them. The CDR3 extends over 14 amino acids. The V gene's germline CDR1 is SGHTA and CDR2 FQGTGA. The CDR3 nucleotides read TGTGCCAGCAGCTCCGGGCCGGTGAACACTGAAGCTTTCTTT. Translation: CASSSGPVNTEAFF.

The rearrangement uses TRBV19 and TRBJ2-3; 8 nucleotides line up with TRBD2. This CDR3 is built from 18 residues. With 0 bases clipped from V and 4 bases from J, the junction kept 12 bases outside the gene matches. Germline V gene lookup returns CDR1 LNHDA and CDR2 SQIVND (reference sequence). The CDR3 protein is CASSIETGGDYRADTQYF. In DNA form, the CDR3 reads TGTGCCAGTAGTATAGAAACGGGGGGGGACTATCGAGCAGATACGCAGTATTTT. Based on the CDR3 plus reference TRBV19 and TRBJ2-3, the full variable domain is DGGITQSPKYLFRKEGQNVTLSCEQNLNHDAMYWYRQDPGQGLRLIYYSQIVNDFQKGDIAEGYSVSREKKESFPLTVTSAQKNPTAFYLCASSIETGGDYRADTQYFGPGTRLTVL.

This clonotype has a handful of counts. The chain carries TRBV20-1 and TRBJ1-6, with D tentatively TRBD1 (6 bases). V lost 4 bases and J lost 8, with 15 bases in between. This CDR3 region has 14 residues. Germline-derived CDR1 and CDR2 are DFQATT and SNEGSKA (reference sequence). Written as DNA, the CDR3 is TGCAGTGCTATGGCAGGGGTAGGGGATTCACCCCTCCACTTT. It codes for CSAMAGVGDSPLHF.

This chain links TRBV18 with TRBJ2-5; 9 positions agree with TRBD2. This CDR3 is 14 amino acids long. V lost 6 bases, J lost 3 bases, and 5 bases stayed unmatched. CDR1 KGHSH and CDR2 LQKENI come from the germline V gene. The CDR3 sequence is CASSLVAGEETQYF. In nucleotides, the CDR3 is TGTGCCAGCTCCCTCGTAGCGGGGGAAGAGACCCAGTACTTC.

V is TRBV19 and J is TRBJ1-5, with D perhaps TRBD1 (5 bases). Trimming took 2 bases from V and 3 from J, leaving 8 bases between them. CDR1 and CDR2 (germline): LNHDA, SQIVND (reference sequence). The CDR3 runs 14 residues. Here the CDR3 reads CASSIRGLNQPQHF. The CDR3 DNA follows: TGTGCCAGTAGTATACGGGGACTCAATCAGCCCCAGCATTTT.

The table lists this clonotype with a few counts. The chain carries TRBV24-1 and TRBJ2-3; D is ambiguous. The CDR3 totals 12 residues. Trimming pared 4 bases from V and 3 bases from J, leaving 4 bases between. Germline V gene sequence: CDR1 KGHDR, CDR2 SFDVKD. CDR3 loop: CATSDHTDTQYF. The CDR3 coding sequence is TGTGCCACCAGTGACCATACAGATACGCAGTATTTT.

DNA of the CDR3: TGTGCCACCAGTGTCTGGAAGGCAGGGAGGACCGGGGAGCTGTTTTTT. It encodes CATSVWKAGRTGELFF. V and J are TRBV24-1 and TRBJ2-2, with a tentative D call TRBD2 (6 bases). Trimming stripped 5 bases from V and 5 bases from J, with 17 bases between. The germline V gene has CDR1 KGHDR and CDR2 SFDVKD. The CDR3 loop spans 16 amino acids.

This clonotype was recorded a few times. The gene calls are TRBV20-1 and TRBJ1-2; D is unresolved. V dropped 0 bases and J dropped 7 bases, with 12 bases sitting between them. Per germline, CDR1 DFQATT and CDR2 SNEGSKA (reference sequence). This CDR3 is 13 amino acids long. CDR3 residues: CSARDQGRGGYTF. Here the CDR3 DNA reads TGCAGTGCTAGAGATCAAGGGCGTGGTGGCTACACCTTC.

This clonotype was recorded once. The J gene is TRBJ1-4, the V gene TRBV2; TRBD1 agrees at 7 bases. Germline V gene lookup returns CDR1 SNHLY and CDR2 FYNNEI. The CDR3 consists of 16 residues. The junction had 11 bases not matched to a gene; V was cut back by 2 bases and J by 8 bases. CDR3 nucleotide sequence: TGTGCCAGCAGTGAACGGGTGACAGGGCGAAACGAAAAACTGTTTTTT. It encodes CASSERVTGRNEKLFF.

The chain couples TRBV20-1 to TRBJ2-7, with D tentatively TRBD1 (6 bases). The CDR3 is 13 residues long. Germline V lookup: CDR1 DFQATT, CDR2 SNEGSKA (reference sequence). Trimming removed 4 bases at V and 4 bases at J, with 14 bases between. The CDR3 coding sequence is TGCAGTGCTACCCAGGGGCGAGGGTACGAGCAGTACTTC. It is translated as CSATQGRGYEQYF.

This chain links TRBV27 with TRBJ2-1; D is perhaps TRBD2 (6 bases). This CDR3 region has 15 residues. With 0 bases removed from V and 5 bases from J, the gap between germline ends came to 11 bases. Per germline, CDR1 MNHEY and CDR2 SMNVEV (reference sequence). The DNA of the CDR3 is TGTGCCAGCAGTTTATCAGGCGGGGACCACAATGAGCAGTTCTTC. This gives the protein CASSLSGGDHNEQFF.

The J gene is TRBJ2-2, the V gene TRBV24-1; the D gene is possibly TRBD1 (5 bases). In germline, CDR1 is KGHDR, CDR2 SFDVKD. The V and J ends lost 5 bases and 3 bases respectively, with 9 bases between them. This CDR3 is built from 14 residues. The CDR3 sequence: CATSGTFDTGELFF. CDR3 in DNA: TGTGCCACCAGTGGGACATTTGACACCGGGGAGCTGTTTTTT.

The V call is TRBV30, the J call TRBJ1-5; a possible D gene is TRBD1 (6 bases). Germline V gene data show CDR1 as GTSNPN and CDR2 as SVGIG (reference sequence). This CDR3 is built from 13 residues. V dropped 1 base and J dropped 5 bases, with 9 bases sitting between them. CDR3 amino acids: CAWSGRGDQPQHF. The CDR3 nucleotides read TGTGCCTGGAGTGGGAGGGGGGATCAGCCCCAGCATTTT.

V is TRBV18 and J is TRBJ1-1, with D uncertain. With 0 bases removed from V and 2 bases from J, the gap between germline ends came to 4 bases. Germline assignment: CDR1 KGHSH and CDR2 LQKENI. The CDR3 has 13 amino acids. Here the CDR3 DNA reads TGTGCCAGCTCACCACCAGCTAACACTGAAGCTTTCTTT. This translates into CASSPPANTEAFF.

The J gene is TRBJ1-5, the V gene TRBV7-9, with TRBD1 matching 8 bases. After removal of 5 bases from V and 7 bases from J, the junction contained 19 bases not matched to a gene. Germline V gene lookup returns CDR1 SEHNR and CDR2 FQNEAQ (reference sequence). This CDR3 contains 18 residues. The CDR3 DNA reads as TGTGCCAGCAGCGCGATACCAAGGACAGGGTGGGGCTACCAGCCCCAGCATTTT. Amino acids: CASSAIPRTGWGYQPQHF.

A remark on this clonotype: The junction differs from germline at one of its ends, possibly a read error. This chain links TRBV7-2 with TRBJ2-7; TRBD1 or TRBD2 may be the D gene (7 bases each). The J call may not be correct, given that the DNA end is closer to TRBJ2-5. The germline V gene encodes CDR1 SGHTA and CDR2 FQGNSA. The CDR3 sequence is 14 residues long. DNA of the CDR3: TGTGCCAGCACCCGGGGGAGGGGGCAAGGGACCCAGTACTTC. Amino acids: CASTRGRGQGTQYF.

V is TRBV24-1 and J is TRBJ1-2, with TRBD1 as a possible D gene (6 bases). V lost 9 bases and J 8 bases, leaving 15 bases between the germline ends. Germline CDR1 reads KGHDR; CDR2 reads SFDVKD. The CDR3 extends over 12 amino acids. CDR3 sequence (DNA): TGTGCCACCCGACAGGATGGGGGAGGCTACACCTTC. This codes for CATRQDGGGYTF.

The genes are TRBV30 and TRBJ1-3, with D unclear. Deletions cut 4 bases from V and 0 bases from J, with 7 bases between. Germline assignment: CDR1 GTSNPN and CDR2 SVGIG (reference sequence). This CDR3 has 13 amino acids. The CDR3 reads CAWTPRSGNTIYF. The CDR3 DNA is TGTGCCTGGACCCCCCGCTCTGGAAACACCATATATTTT.

This clonotype was seen more than once but under ten times. V is TRBV15 and J is TRBJ2-5; weak D call: TRBD1 (6 bases). Germline V gene data show CDR1 as LNHNV and CDR2 as YYDKDF (reference sequence). The V end lost 1 base, the J end lost 4 bases, and 7 bases lay between the germline ends. The CDR3 is 13 amino acids. The DNA of the CDR3 is TGTGCCACCAGCAGAGTCAGGGGAGAGACCCAGTACTTC. Amino acids: CATSRVRGETQYF.